This T cell receptor beta chain was retrieved from a study of T cell responses to AZD1222 COVID-19 vaccine. Turning to the study itself: Analysis merged second doses at about 4 or about 12 weeks.

This CDR3 is 13 amino acids long. Germline values: CDR1 SNHLY, CDR2 FYNNEI. Trimming cost V 6 bases and J 5 bases, with 10 bases left between them. Study-level points and caveats: Without day 14 samples, only post-peak T cell repertoires were studied. Baseline serostatus was positive in only a handful of AZD1222 recipients.

A remark on this clone: Its antigen is still unknown.

Produced via immunoSEQ multiplex PCR; TCRdb's table is partial and in-frame only. The repertoire holds some 150,000 clones, with 92% as singletons. V and J are TRBV2 and TRBJ1-4, with TRBD1 as a possible D gene (6 bases). Sequenced material: peripheral blood, taken on day 0 of AZD1222 vaccination. This receptor was obtained from an adult in good health. The CDR3 sequence is CASSRGPNEKLFF. The CDR3 DNA reads TGTGCCAGCAGCAGGGGACCGAATGAAAAACTGTTTTTT.